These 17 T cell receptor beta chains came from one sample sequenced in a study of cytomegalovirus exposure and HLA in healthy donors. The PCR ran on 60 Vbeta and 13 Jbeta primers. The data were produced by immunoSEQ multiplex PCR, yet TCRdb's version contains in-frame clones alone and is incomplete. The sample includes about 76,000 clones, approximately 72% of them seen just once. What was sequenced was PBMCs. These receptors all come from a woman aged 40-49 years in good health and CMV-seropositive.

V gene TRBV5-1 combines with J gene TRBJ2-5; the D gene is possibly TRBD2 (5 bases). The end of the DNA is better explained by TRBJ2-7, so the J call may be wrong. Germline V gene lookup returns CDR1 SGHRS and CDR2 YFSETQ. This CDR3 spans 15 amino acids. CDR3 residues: CASSLGQVGDYEQYF. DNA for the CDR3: TGCGCCAGCAGCTTGGGGCAGGTCGGGGACTACGAGCAGTACTTC.

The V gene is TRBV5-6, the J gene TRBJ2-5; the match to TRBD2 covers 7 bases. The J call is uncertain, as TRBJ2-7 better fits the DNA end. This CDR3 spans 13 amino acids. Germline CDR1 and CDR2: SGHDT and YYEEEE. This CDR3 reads CASGGGGWNEQYF. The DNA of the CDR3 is TGTGCCAGCGGCGGGGGAGGTTGGAACGAGCAGTACTTC.

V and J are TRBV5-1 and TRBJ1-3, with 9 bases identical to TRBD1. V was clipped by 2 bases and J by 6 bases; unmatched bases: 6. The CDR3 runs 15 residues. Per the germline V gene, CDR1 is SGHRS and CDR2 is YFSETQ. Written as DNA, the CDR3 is TGCGCCAGCAGCTTATCCCGGACAGGGGAAAACACCATATATTTT. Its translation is CASSLSRTGENTIYF.

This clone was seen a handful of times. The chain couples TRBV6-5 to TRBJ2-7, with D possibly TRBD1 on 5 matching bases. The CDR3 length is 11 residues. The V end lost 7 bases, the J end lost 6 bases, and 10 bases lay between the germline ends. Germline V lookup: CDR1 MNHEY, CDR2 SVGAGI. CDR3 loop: CASTKGREQYF. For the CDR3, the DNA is TGTGCCAGCACTAAGGGGCGCGAGCAGTACTTC.

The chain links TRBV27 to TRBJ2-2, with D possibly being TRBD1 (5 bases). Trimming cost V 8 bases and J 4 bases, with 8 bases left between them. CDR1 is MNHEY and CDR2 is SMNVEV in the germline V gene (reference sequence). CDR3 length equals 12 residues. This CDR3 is CASSTVTGELFF. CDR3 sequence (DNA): TGTGCCAGCTCGACAGTCACCGGGGAGCTGTTTTTT.

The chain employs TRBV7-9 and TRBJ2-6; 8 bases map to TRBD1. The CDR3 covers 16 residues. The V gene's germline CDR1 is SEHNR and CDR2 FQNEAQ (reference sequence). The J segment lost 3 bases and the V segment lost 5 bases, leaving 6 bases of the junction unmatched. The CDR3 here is CASSPPTGVGANVLTF. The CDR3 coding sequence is TGTGCCAGCAGCCCTCCGACAGGGGTTGGGGCCAACGTCCTGACTTTC.

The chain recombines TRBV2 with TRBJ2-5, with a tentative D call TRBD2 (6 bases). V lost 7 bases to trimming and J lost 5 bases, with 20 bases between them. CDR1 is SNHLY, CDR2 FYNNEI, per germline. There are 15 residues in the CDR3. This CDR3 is CASTTLLGGGETQYF. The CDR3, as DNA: TGTGCCAGCACCACGCTTTTGGGAGGAGGGGAGACCCAGTACTTC.

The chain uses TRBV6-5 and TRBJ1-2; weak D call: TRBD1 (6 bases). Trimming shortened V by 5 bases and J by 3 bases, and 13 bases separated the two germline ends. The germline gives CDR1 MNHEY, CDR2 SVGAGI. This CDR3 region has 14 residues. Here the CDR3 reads CASSERRQDYGYTF. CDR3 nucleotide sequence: TGTGCCAGCAGTGAAAGGCGACAGGACTATGGCTACACCTTC.

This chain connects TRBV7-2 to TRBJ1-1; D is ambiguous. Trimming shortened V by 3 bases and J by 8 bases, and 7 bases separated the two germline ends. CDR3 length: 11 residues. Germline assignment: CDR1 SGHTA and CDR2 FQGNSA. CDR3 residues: CASSFAVEAFF. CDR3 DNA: TGTGCCAGCAGCTTTGCAGTCGAAGCTTTCTTT. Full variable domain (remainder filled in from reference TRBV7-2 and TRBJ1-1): GAGVSQSPSNKVTEKGKDVELRCDPISGHTALYWYRQSLGQGLEFLIYFQGNSAPDKSGLPSDRFSAERTGGSVSTLTIQRTQQEDSAVYLCASSFAVEAFFGQGTRLTVV.

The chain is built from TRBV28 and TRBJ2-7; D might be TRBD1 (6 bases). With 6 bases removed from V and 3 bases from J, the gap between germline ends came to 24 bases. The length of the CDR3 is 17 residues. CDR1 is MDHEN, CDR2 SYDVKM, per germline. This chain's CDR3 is CASSETTTGRGVYEQYF. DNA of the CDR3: TGTGCCAGCAGCGAAACGACCACAGGGAGAGGGGTCTACGAGCAGTACTTC.

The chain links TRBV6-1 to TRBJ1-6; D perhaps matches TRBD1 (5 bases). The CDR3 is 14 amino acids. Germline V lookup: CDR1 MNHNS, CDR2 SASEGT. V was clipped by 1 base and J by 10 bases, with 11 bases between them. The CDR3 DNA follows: TGTGCCAGCAGTGAAGAAGGGGTGGTCTCACCCCTCCACTTT. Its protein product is CASSEEGVVSPLHF.

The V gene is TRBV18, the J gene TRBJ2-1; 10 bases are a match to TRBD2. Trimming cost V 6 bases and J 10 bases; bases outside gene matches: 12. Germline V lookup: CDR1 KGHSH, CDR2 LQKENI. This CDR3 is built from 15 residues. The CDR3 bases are TGTGCCAGCTCGATCAGCGGGGGGGCGCATTTGGAGCAGTTCTTC. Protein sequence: CASSISGGAHLEQFF. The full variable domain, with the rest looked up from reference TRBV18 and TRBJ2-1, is NAGVMQNPRHLVRRRGQEARLRCSPMKGHSHVYWYRQLPEEGLKFMVYLQKENIIDESGMPKERFSAEFPKEGPSILRIQQVVRGDSAAYFCASSISGGAHLEQFFGPGTRLTVL.

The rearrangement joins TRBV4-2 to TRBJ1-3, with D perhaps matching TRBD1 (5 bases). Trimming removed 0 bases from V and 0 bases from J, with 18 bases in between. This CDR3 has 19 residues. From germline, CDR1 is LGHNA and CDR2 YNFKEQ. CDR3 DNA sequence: TGTGCCAGCAGCCAAGATCAGAAGGGGTCCCTAAACTCTGGAAACACCATATATTTT. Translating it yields CASSQDQKGSLNSGNTIYF.

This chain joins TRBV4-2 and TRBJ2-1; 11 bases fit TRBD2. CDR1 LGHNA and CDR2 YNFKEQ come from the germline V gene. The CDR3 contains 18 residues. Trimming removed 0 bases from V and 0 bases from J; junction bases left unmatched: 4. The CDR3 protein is CASSQEGLAVSSYNEQFF. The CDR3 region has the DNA TGTGCCAGCAGCCAAGAGGGACTAGCGGTGAGCTCCTACAATGAGCAGTTCTTC.

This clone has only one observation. The CDR3 nucleotides are TGTGCCAGCAGATATCGGACAGGGGCCAATCAAAACATTCAGTACTTC. It is translated as CASRYRTGANQNIQYF. The J gene is TRBJ2-4, the V gene TRBV2, with 9 positions matching TRBD1. This CDR3 comprises 16 residues. The germline V gene encodes CDR1 SNHLY and CDR2 FYNNEI. After removal of 6 bases from V and 5 bases from J, the junction contained 11 bases not matched to a gene. Supplemented by reference TRBV2 and TRBJ2-4, the full variable domain reads EPEVTQTPSHQVTQMGQEVILRCVPISNHLYFYWYRQILGQKVEFLVSFYNNEISEKSEIFDDQFSVERPDGSNFTLKIRSTKLEDSAMYFCASRYRTGANQNIQYFGAGTRLSVL.

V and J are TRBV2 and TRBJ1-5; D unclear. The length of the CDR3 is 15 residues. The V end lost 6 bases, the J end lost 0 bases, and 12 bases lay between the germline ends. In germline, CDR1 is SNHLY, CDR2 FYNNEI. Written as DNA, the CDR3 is TGTGCCAGCAGAGGGCCTCTAGCTAGCAATCAGCCCCAGCATTTT. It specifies CASRGPLASNQPQHF.

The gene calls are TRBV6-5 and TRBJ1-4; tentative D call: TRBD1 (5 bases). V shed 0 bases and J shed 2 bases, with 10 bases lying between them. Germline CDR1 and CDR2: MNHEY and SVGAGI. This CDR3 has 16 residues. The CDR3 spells CASSYSREGTNEKLFF. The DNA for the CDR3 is TGTGCCAGCAGTTACTCCAGGGAGGGCACTAATGAAAAACTGTTTTTT.